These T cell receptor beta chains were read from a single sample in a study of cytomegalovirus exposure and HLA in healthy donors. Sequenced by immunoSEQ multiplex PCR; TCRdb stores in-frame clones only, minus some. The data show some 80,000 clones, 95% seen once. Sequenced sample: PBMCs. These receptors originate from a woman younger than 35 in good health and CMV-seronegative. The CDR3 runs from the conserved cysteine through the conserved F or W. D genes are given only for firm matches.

CDR3: CASSDLSYLREYF
D: NA
V: TRBV6-4

CDR3: CTSSLRLAGGPSTDTQYF
D: NA
V: TRBV1

CDR3: CASSISTNTGELFF
D: NA
V: TRBV19

CDR3: CASSVGPSTDTQYF
D: NA
V: TRBV9

CDR3: CASTKRTAFEAFF
D: NA
V: TRBV19

CDR3: CASSQDRGGGSVYGYTF
D: NA
V: TRBV4-1

CDR3: CASGPSGTNTGELFF
D: TRBD2
V: TRBV5-1

CDR3: CASSVDLRGQRRTGELFF
D: TRBD1
V: TRBV9

CDR3: CASSLVVDLILNEQFF
D: NA
V: TRBV28

CDR3: CASSRDRVWVNTEAFF
D: TRBD1
V: TRBV7-2

CDR3: CASSGIAGATGELFF
D: TRBD2
V: TRBV9

CDR3: CASSESGLAGVRNEQFF
D: TRBD2
V: TRBV10-1

CDR3: CASSQTRLNYGYTF
D: NA
V: TRBV4-3

CDR3: CASAGLAGGYEQYF
D: TRBD2
V: TRBV2

CDR3: CASSLQGAFYGYTF
D: TRBD1
V: TRBV5-6

CDR3: CASSASSGANVLTF
D: NA
V: TRBV9

CDR3: CASSLGVGGGYEQYF
D: TRBD2
V: TRBV7-2